The following is a T cell receptor (beta chain) sequence with its context. Germline-derived CDR1 and CDR2 are KGHDR and SFDVKD. The CDR3 is 15 residues long. The V gene end was trimmed by 1 base and the J gene end by 8 bases; junction bases not matched to a gene: 9. Original processing notes: For nucleated cells, counts were estimated from reference gene primer amplification. Using immunoSEQ multiplex PCR, the repertoire was profiled, and TCRdb retains in-frame clones only, with some absent. The V and J calls and clone size were taken over from that table, and D and trimming were inferred from the DNA. The repertoire has 350,000 to 450,000 clones, about nine tenths of them found once; the top ten carry about 0.83%. Participant ages covered 18 to 89 years across 24 US areas. This entry is derived from a study of blood T cell repertoires in COVID-19. Across the whole study: PBMCs, B-cell-depleted T cells, or T cells provided the cDNA or gDNA that made up the material.

Sequenced input: PBMCs or T cells enriched from blood (not recorded which). The sequence was collected from a woman aged 40 to 50 who had been exposed to COVID-19. This chain joins TRBV24-1 and TRBJ1-2, with TRBD1 matching over 7 bases. The DNA for the CDR3 is TGTGCCACCAGTGATTTCCCGACAGGGAAGGCGGGCTACACCTTC. It yields the protein CATSDFPTGKAGYTF.